The next 19 T cell receptor beta chains were all read from a single sample in a study of Ad26.COV2.S vaccination and SARS-CoV-2 variants (dated by TCRdb to the early 2020s). The intended sense of this specimen's treatment or condition label: around 19 received Ad26.COV2.S at low or high dose, single or two shots; a few received placebo; per-sample allocation not given. For vaccine and placebo recipients, the sequenced repertoires came from samples collected on day 63 after the first injection. Libraries were prepared through the immunoSEQ multiplex PCR assay. TCRdb retrieved this table from immuneACCESS and kept in-frame rearrangements only. Not all clones are present; in checked studies, unresolved V genes account for under half, and no reason is known for the remainder. The sample data list roughly 300,000 clones, and roughly 90% of these were observed just once. The ten biggest clones cover roughly a tenth of the sample.

The material sequenced was peripheral blood, taken in a trial of Ad26.COV2.S vaccine versus placebo. The receptor source for this set is a person aged 18-60 years who received the Ad26.COV2.S COVID-19 vaccine or a placebo.

The rearrangement joins TRBV7-8 to TRBJ1-6; D ambiguous. The CDR3 is 12 amino acids. The germline V and J ends were trimmed by 5 bases and 7 bases, with 6 bases remaining between them. Per the germline V gene, CDR1 is SGHVS and CDR2 is FQNEAQ. The CDR3 spells CASSPPNSPLHF. CDR3 sequence (DNA): TGTGCCAGCAGCCCCCCGAATTCACCCCTCCACTTT.

This chain connects TRBV12-3 or TRBV12-4 to TRBJ1-2, with 7 bases identical to TRBD1. CDR3 size: 13 residues. With V trimmed by 3 bases and J by 8 bases, 6 bases remained unmatched. The CDR3 DNA sequence: TGTGCCAGCAGTTTGTTGCAGGGGGGAGGCTACACCTTC. Encoded protein: CASSLLQGGGYTF.

The genes are TRBV7-2 and TRBJ2-3, with 7 bases matching TRBD1. Germline V CDR1 and CDR2: SGHTA, FQGNSA. The CDR3 is 17 residues long. V shed 1 base, J shed 0 bases, and the junction held 7 bases outside the gene matches. The CDR3 reads CASSLVGQLRSTDTQYF. For the CDR3, the DNA is TGTGCCAGCAGCTTAGTGGGACAGCTAAGAAGCACAGATACGCAGTATTTT.

Notes on this clone: Other DNA sequences in the same sample also yield this CDR3. V usage is TRBV12-2 and J usage is TRBJ1-1; TRBD1, the table's D call, was not compared with the DNA. TRBV12-2 has pseudogene status. CDR3 length equals 16 residues. The CDR3 nucleotides read TGTGCAAGTCGCTTAGCAGCCGACAGGGGTGACACTGAAGCTTTCTTT. Protein: CASRLAADRGDTEAFF.

This chain links TRBV4-2 with TRBJ1-1; D uncertain. V was shortened by 0 bases and J by 6 bases, with 5 bases between the two germline ends. CDR3 length: 12 amino acids. Germline V gives CDR1 LGHNA, CDR2 YNFKEQ. CDR3 bases: TGTGCCAGCAGCCAAGATAAGGCTGAAGCTTTCTTT. Its protein product is CASSQDKAEAFF.

The V gene is TRBV30, the J gene TRBJ2-3, with D unresolved. This CDR3 is 11 amino acids long. Trimming pared 0 bases from V and 6 bases from J, leaving 4 bases between. Germline V CDR1 and CDR2: GTSNPN, SVGIG (reference sequence). The DNA for the CDR3 is TGTGCCTGGAGTGTATCCGATACGCAGTATTTT. Protein: CAWSVSDTQYF.

The chain combines TRBV2 with TRBJ2-2, with D tentatively TRBD2 (6 bases). There are 13 residues in the CDR3. Germline V lookup: CDR1 SNHLY, CDR2 FYNNEI. V was pared by 6 bases and J by 6 bases, with 11 bases between. CDR3 amino acids: CASRRPGAGELFF. CDR3 DNA sequence: TGTGCCAGCAGAAGACCGGGGGCCGGGGAGCTGTTTTTT.

The J gene is TRBJ2-7, the V gene TRBV7-9; weak D call: TRBD1 (6 bases). Trimming took 5 bases from V and 2 from J, leaving 13 bases between them. Germline assignment: CDR1 SEHNR and CDR2 FQNEAQ (reference sequence). The CDR3 is made up of 14 amino acids. The CDR3 loop reads CASSNLAGAYEQYF. The CDR3 DNA is TGTGCCAGCAGCAACCTGGCAGGGGCCTACGAGCAGTACTTC. Complete variable domain (other parts from reference TRBV7-9 and TRBJ2-7): DTGVSQNPRHKITKRGQNVTFRCDPISEHNRLYWYRQTLGQGPEFLTYFQNEAQLEKSRLLSDRFSAERPKGSFSTLEIQRTEQGDSAMYLCASSNLAGAYEQYFGPGTRLTVT.

CDR3 in DNA: TGTGCCAGAAGCTTTGCCTCGGGCGGGAGGCTCTACGAGCAGTACTTC. Translation: CARSFASGGRLYEQYF. The V and J genes are TRBV5-3 and TRBJ2-7, with 8 bases fitting TRBD2. TRBV5-3 is annotated as an ORF whose role is uncertain. CDR3 length: 16 amino acids. V was pared by 2 bases and J by 3 bases, with 10 bases of the junction left unmatched.

On this clone itself: Other DNA sequences within the sample encode an identical CDR3. The genes are TRBV9 and TRBJ2-3; 8 positions agree with TRBD2. V was pared by 0 bases and J by 4 bases, with 4 bases of the junction left unmatched. The CDR3 consists of 15 residues. CDR1 is SGDLS and CDR2 is YYNGEE in the germline V gene. The CDR3 protein is CASSVAGGPSDTQYF. The DNA of the CDR3 is TGTGCCAGCAGCGTAGCGGGAGGGCCTTCAGATACGCAGTATTTT.

The gene calls are TRBV5-6 and TRBJ2-7, with TRBD2 identical over 7 bases. CDR1 and CDR2 (germline): SGHDT, YYEEEE. CDR3 length: 16 amino acids. V gave up 1 base and J gave up 3 bases; unmatched junction bases: 10. DNA for the CDR3: TGTGCCAGCAGCTTGTTAAGCGGTAAGCGGGACTACGAGCAGTACTTC. This gives the protein CASSLLSGKRDYEQYF. The full variable domain, rest sourced from reference TRBV5-6 and TRBJ2-7, is DAGVTQSPTHLIKTRGQQVTLRCSPKSGHDTVSWYQQALGQGPQFIFQYYEEEERQRGNFPDRFSGHQFPNYSSELNVNALLLGDSALYLCASSLLSGKRDYEQYFGPGTRLTVT.

This chain connects TRBV11-3 to TRBJ2-3; D gene uncertain. Germline V gives CDR1 SGHNT, CDR2 YENEEA. Trimming removed 3 bases at V and 5 bases at J, with 6 bases between. The CDR3 covers 12 residues. The CDR3 is CASSFLGDTQYF. The CDR3 DNA sequence: TGTGCCAGCAGCTTCCTGGGAGATACGCAGTATTTT.

The chain employs TRBV11-2 and TRBJ2-7; 10 bases map to TRBD1. V shed 4 bases, J shed 6 bases, and the junction held 6 bases outside the gene matches. The CDR3 covers 14 residues. From germline, CDR1 is SGHAT and CDR2 FQNNGV. CDR3 nucleotide sequence: TGTGCCAGCAGCTCCGGGACAGGGGTCCGCGAGCAGTACTTC. Translated: CASSSGTGVREQYF. Full variable domain (rest looked up from reference TRBV11-2 and TRBJ2-7): EAGVAQSPRYKIIEKRQSVAFWCNPISGHATLYWYQQILGQGPKLLIQFQNNGVVDDSQLPKDRFSAERLKGVDSTLKIQPAKLEDSAVYLCASSSGTGVREQYFGPGTRLTVT.

CDR3 DNA sequence: TGTGCCAGCAGTTCCCGGTCTGTAATAGATACGCAGTATTTT. Translation gives CASSSRSVIDTQYF. V gene TRBV28 combines with J gene TRBJ2-3; D remains ambiguous. Germline-derived CDR1 and CDR2 are MDHEN and SYDVKM. The CDR3 extends over 14 amino acids. V was cut by 4 bases and J by 5 bases, with 13 bases left in between.

The chain has TRBV24-1 and TRBJ1-2, with D possibly being TRBD1 (5 bases). The CDR3 has 14 residues. The germline V and J ends were trimmed by 3 bases and 6 bases, with 13 bases remaining between them. CDR1 is KGHDR, CDR2 SFDVKD, per germline. CDR3: CATSDGSREDGYTF. CDR3 nucleotides: TGTGCCACCAGTGATGGCAGCAGGGAGGATGGCTACACCTTC.

This chain links TRBV7-9 with TRBJ2-1; D could derive from TRBD1 or TRBD2 (7 bases each). CDR1 is SEHNR, CDR2 FQNEAQ, per germline (reference sequence). CDR3 size: 15 residues. Trimming removed 6 bases from V and 4 bases from J, with 16 bases in between. The CDR3 coding sequence is TGTGCCAGCAGAGAAGCAGGGGGGGTTTACAATGAGCAGTTCTTC. Protein: CASREAGGVYNEQFF.

This clone came up a few times. The genes are TRBV19 and TRBJ1-1; weak D call: TRBD1 (5 bases). The CDR3 covers 12 residues. V gave up 8 bases and J gave up 7 bases, with 14 bases separating them. Germline loops: CDR1 LNHDA, CDR2 SQIVND (reference sequence). CDR3 bases: TGTGCCAGTCAAACCCGGCAGGGTGAAGCTTTCTTT. It yields the protein CASQTRQGEAFF.

This chain's CDR3 is CASSGGRGALNTEAFF. Here the CDR3 DNA reads TGCGCCAGCAGCGGGGGGCGGGGAGCCCTAAACACTGAAGCTTTCTTT. The chain carries TRBV5-1 and TRBJ1-1; a possible D gene is TRBD1 (6 bases). V lost 4 bases, J lost 2 bases, and 18 bases lay in between. There are 16 residues in the CDR3. From germline, CDR1 is SGHRS and CDR2 YFSETQ.

In its sample, this clone was seen once. V gene TRBV18 combines with J gene TRBJ2-7; D gene uncertain. Germline V gene data show CDR1 as KGHSH and CDR2 as LQKENI. Between the trimmed V and J ends, which lost 0 bases and 1 base, there was a span of 7 bases. This CDR3 contains 14 residues. This CDR3 reads CASSPPSGSYEQYF. The CDR3 DNA reads TGTGCCAGCTCACCACCTAGTGGTTCCTACGAGCAGTACTTC. Full variable domain (outside the CDR3, taken from reference TRBV18 and TRBJ2-7): NAGVMQNPRHLVRRRGQEARLRCSPMKGHSHVYWYRQLPEEGLKFMVYLQKENIIDESGMPKERFSAEFPKEGPSILRIQQVVRGDSAAYFCASSPPSGSYEQYFGPGTRLTVT.